The 26 T cell receptor beta chains presented below share a single source sample, sequenced in a study of T cells in Graves' hyperthyroidism and ophthalmopathy. The investigators amplified TCR beta CDR3 regions from RNA transcripts. A set of HTBI primers served as the primers for a first-round RT-PCR of the TCR CDR3. Via MiXCR, TCRdb re-called the multiplex PCR reads, giving one row per CDR3 protein. The sample has over 350,000 distinct CDR3 sequences; more than 12% are singletons. Sequenced input: blood. The receptors were gathered from a man in his fifties with Graves' ophthalmopathy.

This clonotype was seen ten or more times. A read error may account for a junction end that differs from germline. CDR3 residues: CSARETALQETQYF. The DNA for the CDR3 is TGCAGTGCAAGAGAGACAGCGCTGCAAGAGACCCAGTACTTC. This chain connects TRBV20-1 to TRBJ2-5; D possibly corresponds to TRBD1 (5 bases). The CDR3 loop spans 14 amino acids. Germline values: CDR1 DFQATT, CDR2 SNEGSKA (reference sequence).

The table lists this clonotype with many counts. The V and J genes are TRBV5-6 and TRBJ2-1, with D perhaps matching TRBD2 (5 bases). Germline CDR1 SGHDT, CDR2 YYEEEE. Deletions cut 9 bases from V and 5 bases from J, with 15 bases between. CDR3 length: 13 residues. The CDR3 spells CATSWTVNNEQFF. The CDR3 DNA is TGTGCCACCAGTTGGACTGTAAACAATGAGCAGTTCTTC.

This clonotype was counted many times. The CDR3 loop reads CASRDPGADTQYF. CDR3 sequence (DNA): TGTGCCAGCAGAGACCCGGGGGCAGATACGCAGTATTTT. This chain connects TRBV2 to TRBJ2-3; D may be TRBD2 (6 bases). Deletions cut 6 bases from V and 4 bases from J, with 11 bases between. The CDR3 spans 13 residues. Germline CDR1 reads SNHLY; CDR2 reads FYNNEI.

Details on this clonotype: A read error may account for a junction end that differs from germline. V and J are TRBV19 and TRBJ2-1; TRBD1 matches at 11 bases. Germline loops: CDR1 LNHDA, CDR2 SQIVND (reference sequence). The CDR3 length is 17 residues. The CDR3 coding sequence is TGTGCCAGTAGAATAGGACAGGGGGCCTCTATATACAATGAGCAGTTCTTC. Its protein product is CASRIGQGASIYNEQFF.

This clonotype was observed many times. The rearrangement uses TRBV13 and TRBJ1-1; maybe TRBD1 (5 bases). The germline V gene has CDR1 PRHDT and CDR2 FYEKMQ (reference sequence). The length of the CDR3 is 17 residues. Trimming cost V 0 bases and J 0 bases, with 14 bases left between them. CDR3 amino acids: CASSLGQGARLNTEAFF. For the CDR3, the DNA is TGTGCCAGCAGCTTAGGTCAGGGAGCCCGTTTGAACACTGAAGCTTTCTTT. Full variable domain (outside the CDR3, taken from reference TRBV13 and TRBJ1-1): AAGVIQSPRHLIKEKRETATLKCYPIPRHDTVYWYQQGPGQDPQFLISFYEKMQSDKGSIPDRFSAQQFSDYHSELNMSSLELGDSALYFCASSLGQGARLNTEAFFGQGTRLTVV.

This clonotype was recorded many times. The CDR3 reads CASSLGTGYGTDTQYF. The CDR3 DNA is TGCGCCAGCAGCTTGGGGACAGGGTACGGCACAGATACGCAGTATTTT. The genes are TRBV5-1 and TRBJ2-3, with 8 bases that match TRBD1. V trimming: 0 bases; J trimming: 1 base; junction bases outside the gene matches: 4. CDR1 is SGHRS, CDR2 YFSETQ, per germline. There are 16 residues in the CDR3.

The rearrangement uses TRBV7-8 and TRBJ2-7, with D possibly TRBD1 on 6 matching bases. This CDR3 comprises 15 residues. Germline V CDR1 and CDR2: SGHVS, FQNEAQ. Trimming removed 2 bases from V and 4 bases from J, with 15 bases in between. CDR3 region: CASSLRDIPFYEQYF. In nucleotides, the CDR3 is TGTGCCAGCAGCTTACGGGACATCCCCTTTTACGAGCAGTACTTC.

This clonotype occurred many times. The chain is built from TRBV9 and TRBJ2-1, with D possibly TRBD2 on 5 matching bases. Germline V CDR1 and CDR2: SGDLS, YYNGEE. V gave up 0 bases and J gave up 7 bases, with 17 bases separating them. This CDR3 contains 16 residues. The CDR3 sequence is CASSVEWELRGNEQFF. The CDR3 DNA reads TGTGCCAGCAGCGTAGAGTGGGAACTACGAGGGAATGAGCAGTTCTTC.

This clonotype was seen a single time. The chain couples TRBV10-3 to TRBJ1-1, with D possibly TRBD1 on 6 matching bases. V was clipped by 6 bases and J by 1 base, with 9 bases between them. Germline CDR1 is ENHRY and CDR2 is SYGVKD. This CDR3 is built from 13 residues. The CDR3 region is CAIRKGQNTEAFF. CDR3 in DNA: TGTGCCATCAGAAAGGGACAGAACACTGAAGCTTTCTTT.

The CDR3 bases are TGTGCCAGCAGTTTAAGCGTTCCCGTGGGGGAGCAGTACTTC. It yields the protein CASSLSVPVGEQYF. This chain uses TRBV28 with TRBJ2-7; D gene unclear. Germline V CDR1 and CDR2: MDHEN, SYDVKM. The CDR3 spans 14 residues. With 2 bases removed from V and 7 bases from J, the gap between germline ends came to 15 bases.

The table lists this clonotype with many counts. This chain links TRBV12-3 or TRBV12-4 with TRBJ2-7, with D hard to call. The CDR3 contains 13 residues. The germline V and J ends were trimmed by 3 bases and 1 base, with 7 bases remaining between them. CDR3 DNA sequence: TGTGCCAGCAGTTTGGCGGAGTCCTACGAGCAGTACTTC. Translation gives CASSLAESYEQYF.

The chain recombines TRBV20-1 with TRBJ1-6; D gene ambiguous. V was pared by 0 bases and J by 2 bases, with 8 bases between. Per germline, CDR1 DFQATT and CDR2 SNEGSKA (reference sequence). The CDR3 runs to 15 residues. The CDR3: CSARDSAAYNSPLHF. The CDR3 DNA is TGCAGTGCTAGAGATTCCGCAGCCTATAATTCACCCCTCCACTTT.

The rearrangement links TRBV2 to TRBJ2-7, with a possible D match to TRBD2 (6 bases). The CDR3 is 13 amino acids. Germline values: CDR1 SNHLY, CDR2 FYNNEI. Deletions cut 11 bases from V and 0 bases from J, with 14 bases between. The CDR3 DNA is TGTGCCTGCACAGGCGGGAACTCCTACGAGCAGTACTTC. Translating gives CACTGGNSYEQYF.

This clonotype was seen at least ten times. V gene TRBV6-1 combines with J gene TRBJ1-2; no definite D call. Trimming cost V 0 bases and J 8 bases, with 13 bases left between them. The germline V gene has CDR1 MNHNS and CDR2 SASEGT. This CDR3 has 14 residues. The CDR3 nucleotides read TGTGCCAGCAGTGAAGCGAAAGGCACCAGGGGCTACACCTTC. It specifies CASSEAKGTRGYTF.

The CDR3 region has the DNA TGTGCCAGCCTGGGACAGGGGGACTTCTATGGCTACACCTTC. Amino acids: CASLGQGDFYGYTF. The chain recombines TRBV6-2 or TRBV6-3 with TRBJ1-2, with 11 nucleotides matching TRBD1. CDR1 and CDR2 (germline): MNHEY, SVGEGT. This CDR3 comprises 14 residues. With V trimmed by 8 bases and J by 4 bases, 6 bases remained unmatched.

This clonotype was counted at least ten times. The chain carries TRBV12-3 or TRBV12-4 and TRBJ2-2; D is tentatively TRBD1 or TRBD2 (7 bases each). Deletions cut 6 bases from V and 1 base from J, with 12 bases between. The CDR3 extends over 15 amino acids. CDR3 bases: TGTGCCAGCAGGCCCAGGGGGGGGAACACCGGGGAGCTGTTTTTT. This translates into CASRPRGGNTGELFF.

The V and J genes are TRBV5-8 and TRBJ2-3; 11 bases map to TRBD2. This CDR3 region has 18 residues. Looked up from germline, CDR1 is SGHTS and CDR2 is YDEGEE. The J segment lost 2 bases and the V segment lost 4 bases, leaving 12 bases of the junction unmatched. The CDR3, as DNA: TGTGCCAGCAGCCTGAATCAAAGGACTAGCGGGCACACAGATACGCAGTATTTT. Translation gives CASSLNQRTSGHTDTQYF.

This clonotype was counted many times. The rearrangement links TRBV6-1 to TRBJ2-7, with D perhaps matching TRBD1 (6 bases). The CDR3 sequence is 18 residues long. In germline, CDR1 is MNHNS, CDR2 SASEGT. V was shortened by 8 bases and J by 0 bases, with 26 bases between the two germline ends. The chain's CDR3 is CASGTSRSRPALSYEQYF. CDR3 DNA: TGTGCCAGCGGGACATCTAGGTCCCGACCCGCCCTCTCCTACGAGCAGTACTTC.

The CDR3 DNA is TGTGCCATTACAACAGGGTGGAACACTGAAGCTTTCTTT. The encoded protein is CAITTGWNTEAFF. The chain carries TRBV6-2 or TRBV6-3 and TRBJ1-1, with D possibly TRBD1 on 6 matching bases. V was cut by 10 bases and J by 1 base, with 13 bases left in between. The CDR3 is made up of 13 amino acids. The germline V gene has CDR1 MNHEY and CDR2 SVGEGT.

This clonotype has ten or more counts. The rearrangement links TRBV20-1 to TRBJ2-3; 7 bases match TRBD2. Trimming took 6 bases from V and 2 from J; bases not matched to a gene: 11. This CDR3 spans 15 amino acids. The germline V gene encodes CDR1 DFQATT and CDR2 SNEGSKA (reference sequence). The CDR3 reads CSATPLGRVTDTQYF. The CDR3 bases are TGCAGTGCAACACCCCTAGGGAGGGTCACAGATACGCAGTATTTT.

The chain recombines TRBV7-9 with TRBJ2-7, with TRBD2 matching 9 bases. The germline V gene has CDR1 SEHNR and CDR2 FQNEAQ (reference sequence). V shed 5 bases and J 5 bases; nucleotides not matched to a gene: 13. The CDR3 runs 16 residues. The CDR3 sequence: CASSPSGSGSANEQYF. The CDR3, as DNA: TGTGCCAGCAGCCCCAGTGGTAGCGGGAGTGCCAACGAGCAGTACTTC.

There are many counts of this clonotype. The V and J genes are TRBV9 and TRBJ2-7; D perhaps matches TRBD2 (6 bases). Germline loops: CDR1 SGDLS, CDR2 YYNGEE. The ends were cut back, 1 base at V and 0 bases at J, with 17 bases in the middle. The CDR3 has 17 amino acids. The CDR3, as DNA: TGTGCCAGCAGCGTACAGCTAGCGCGAGGAAGCTCCTACGAGCAGTACTTC. It yields the protein CASSVQLARGSSYEQYF.

At least ten counts were recorded for this clonotype. CDR3 sequence (DNA): TGTGCCAGCAGCCCGAGTCCGAAACTAGCGGGAGTAGTAGATGAGCAGTTCTTC. This sequence encodes CASSPSPKLAGVVDEQFF. The chain carries TRBV9 and TRBJ2-1, with 11 bases lining up with TRBD2. After removal of 4 bases from V and 8 bases from J, the junction contained 17 bases not matched to a gene. From germline, CDR1 is SGDLS and CDR2 YYNGEE. The CDR3 has 18 residues.

This clonotype occurred a few times. This sequence joins TRBV24-1 and TRBJ2-1; maybe TRBD2 (6 bases). This CDR3 has 14 amino acids. Germline V gene sequence: CDR1 KGHDR, CDR2 SFDVKD. The V and J ends lost 10 bases and 12 bases respectively, with 24 bases between them. CDR3 sequence reads: CATRGAGPSSAQFF. The CDR3 nucleotides are TGTGCCACGAGAGGGGCGGGACCCTCCTCGGCGCAGTTCTTC.

This clonotype was seen a few times. The rearrangement links TRBV28 to TRBJ1-1, with a tentative D call TRBD1 (6 bases). The CDR3 extends over 13 amino acids. The germline gives CDR1 MDHEN, CDR2 SYDVKM. The V gene lost 6 bases and the J gene lost 4 bases, with 12 bases spanning the gap. This chain's CDR3 is CASRTGTFTEAFF. Here the CDR3 DNA reads TGTGCCAGCAGAACAGGGACATTCACTGAAGCTTTCTTT.

J is TRBJ1-6 and V is TRBV6-1; a possible D gene is TRBD1 (5 bases). Between the trimmed V and J ends, which lost 10 bases and 6 bases, there was a span of 13 bases. The CDR3 length is 13 residues. The germline gives CDR1 MNHNS, CDR2 SASEGT. CDR3 sequence reads: CAISGIINSPLHF. The CDR3 DNA reads as TGTGCCATTTCAGGGATCATTAATTCACCCCTCCACTTT.